This T cell receptor (beta chain) was retrieved from a study of T cell responses to AZD1222 COVID-19 vaccine. Trimming removed 4 bases from V and 5 bases from J, with 12 bases in between. The CDR3 sequence is 14 residues long. Germline lookup yields CDR1 MDHEN and CDR2 SYDVKM. Notes on the study in general: The study sampled repertoires only after the peak T cell response. In a largely white British group with more females than males, clonal diversity was possibly underestimated. Targeting of unmutated variant regions was reportedly seen in nearly half of spike-specific TCRs.

With regard to this clone: Its antigen is still unknown.

Second-dose timings of about 4 or about 12 weeks were pooled. Clones were sequenced by immunoSEQ multiplex PCR, and TCRdb holds only the in-frame ones, with some missing. The sample has roughly 87,000 clones, roughly 86% seen once. This specimen consisted of peripheral blood, obtained 28 days after the second AZD1222 dose. The receptor's source is an adult who received the AZD1222 COVID-19 vaccine. The chain joins TRBV28 to TRBJ1-5; D is possibly TRBD1 (5 bases). The CDR3 is CASSYNQGYQPQHF. CDR3 DNA sequence: TGTGCCAGCAGTTACAATCAGGGTTATCAGCCCCAGCATTTT.